This T cell receptor (beta chain) emerged from a study of blood T cells in healthy people across ages. The study, taken as a whole, reports: The authors considered diversity estimates from one million T cells to be underestimates. Strong correlation existed between TCR beta diversity and naive T cell percentage.

From germline, CDR1 is SEHNR and CDR2 FQNEAQ (reference sequence). The CDR3 runs 17 residues. V was clipped by 6 bases and J by 1 base; unmatched bases: 10. This clonotype was observed many times. Its antigen is undetermined. PCR was performed a second time for about 7 to 12 cycles using a sample-barcoded 5' primer and a J-beta primer mix. Every sample gave at least 3 million paired-end reads containing CDR3. TCRdb passed the 5' RACE reads through MiXCR, listing each CDR3 protein once. The sample records around 650,000 distinct CDR3 sequences, approximately 31% being singletons. V and J are TRBV7-9 and TRBJ2-3; 10 bases are a match to TRBD1. Sequencing was carried out using blood. This TCR derives from a woman at least 80 years old in good health. CDR3 sequence: CASSSTSGTGGTDTQYF. The CDR3 DNA sequence: TGTGCCAGCAGTTCAACCTCCGGGACAGGGGGCACAGATACGCAGTATTTT.